This T cell receptor beta chain was documented in a study of OX40 agonist ivuxolimab in advanced cancers. CDR3 length: 15 residues. TCRdb's copy holds only in-frame clones and misses some; the assay was immunoSEQ multiplex PCR. The sample lists roughly 64,000 clones, almost 85% occurring once. General study results and limits: CD4+ and CD8+ blood T cells expanded clonally by week 6 at 0.1 to 3.0 mg/kg.

This clone has more than one count but fewer than ten. Its specificity is unknown. The sample here was CD4+ or CD8+ T cells sorted from blood, taken in a trial of the OX40 agonist ivuxolimab. This receptor was taken from an adult with an advanced solid tumor such as melanoma, head and neck, liver or kidney cancer. V is TRBV21-1 and J is TRBJ1-1. TRBV21-1 is annotated as a pseudogene. The CDR3 loop reads CASSKSGSEDTEAFF. DNA of the CDR3: TGTGCCAGCAGCAAATCGGGTTCGGAGGACACTGAAGCTTTCTTT.